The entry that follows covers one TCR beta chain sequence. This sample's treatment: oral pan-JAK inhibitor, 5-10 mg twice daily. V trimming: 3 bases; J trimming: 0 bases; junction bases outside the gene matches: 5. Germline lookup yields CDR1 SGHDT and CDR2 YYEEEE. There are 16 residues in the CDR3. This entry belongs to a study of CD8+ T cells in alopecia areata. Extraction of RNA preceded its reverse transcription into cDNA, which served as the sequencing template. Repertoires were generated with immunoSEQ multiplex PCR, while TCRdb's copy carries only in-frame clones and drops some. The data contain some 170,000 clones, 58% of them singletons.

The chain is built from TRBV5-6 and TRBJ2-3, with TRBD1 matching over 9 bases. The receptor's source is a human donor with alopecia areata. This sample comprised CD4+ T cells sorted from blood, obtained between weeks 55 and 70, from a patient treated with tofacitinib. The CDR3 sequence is CASSYGTGTSTDTQYF. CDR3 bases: TGTGCCAGCAGCTACGGGACAGGGACCAGCACAGATACGCAGTATTTT.